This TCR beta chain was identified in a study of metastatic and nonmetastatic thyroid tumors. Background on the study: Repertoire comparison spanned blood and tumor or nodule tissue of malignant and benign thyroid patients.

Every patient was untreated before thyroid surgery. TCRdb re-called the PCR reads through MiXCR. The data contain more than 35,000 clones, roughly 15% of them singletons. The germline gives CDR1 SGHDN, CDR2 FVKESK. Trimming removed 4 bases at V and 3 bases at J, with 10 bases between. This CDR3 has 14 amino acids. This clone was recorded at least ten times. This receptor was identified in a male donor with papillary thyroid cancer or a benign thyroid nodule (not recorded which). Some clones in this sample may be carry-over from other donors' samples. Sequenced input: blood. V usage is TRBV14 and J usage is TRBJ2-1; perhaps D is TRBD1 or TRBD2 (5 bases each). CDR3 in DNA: TGTGCCAGCAGCCTCGGGACCCACTACAATGAGCAGTTCTTC. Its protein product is CASSLGTHYNEQFF.